The table lists the clone carrying this T cell receptor (beta chain) with many counts. These data are taken from a study of T-cell reconstitution after alpha-beta-depleted transplantation in children. Preparing the TCRbeta library involved the use of unique molecular identifiers. TCRdb re-derived calls from the PCR reads in MiXCR, one entry per CDR3 protein. Here the sample spans 240,000 or so distinct CDR3 sequences, more than 10% being singletons. This TCR was sampled from a human donor who donated a stem cell graft to a child with acute lymphoblastic leukemia. This sample comprised PBMCs from the stem cell graft donor, obtained from the stem cell graft.

DNA for the CDR3: TGTGCCAGCAGCCGGGACAGGGGCGAAAACGAGCAGTACTTC. As protein: CASSRDRGENEQYF. The chain joins TRBV7-9 to TRBJ2-7; 10 bases are a match to TRBD1. Germline CDR1 reads SEHNR; CDR2 reads FQNEAQ (reference sequence). The ends lost 5 bases at V and 5 bases at J; junction bases unmatched: 6. The CDR3 is 14 residues long.